This TCR beta chain was sequenced during a study of blood T cell repertoires in COVID-19. Study-wide context: Acute and convalescent COVID-19 samples came from the United States, Italy and Spain. T cells, B-cell-depleted T cells, or PBMCs provided the cDNA or gDNA that served as material.

In the authors' workflow: Amplification with reference gene primers provided the estimates of nucleated cell counts. Libraries were prepared by immunoSEQ multiplex PCR; TCRdb keeps only in-frame clonotypes and omits some of them. That table gives V, J and clone size, and the DNA gave D and trimming. The table lists 30,000 to 40,000 clones, approximately 91% of them singletons, with roughly 6.1% in the top ten. The CDR3 covers 16 residues. V dropped 4 bases and J dropped 3 bases, with 15 bases sitting between them. CDR1 is MGHRA and CDR2 is YSYEKL in the germline V gene. Source material: peripheral blood. The sequence derives from a human donor in a cohort sampled during active COVID-19. The chain uses TRBV4-1 and TRBJ1-4; D may be TRBD1 (6 bases). In DNA, the CDR3 is TGCGCCAGCAGCCCCCCACAGGGAACACCTAATGAAAAACTGTTTTTT. Amino acid sequence: CASSPPQGTPNEKLFF.